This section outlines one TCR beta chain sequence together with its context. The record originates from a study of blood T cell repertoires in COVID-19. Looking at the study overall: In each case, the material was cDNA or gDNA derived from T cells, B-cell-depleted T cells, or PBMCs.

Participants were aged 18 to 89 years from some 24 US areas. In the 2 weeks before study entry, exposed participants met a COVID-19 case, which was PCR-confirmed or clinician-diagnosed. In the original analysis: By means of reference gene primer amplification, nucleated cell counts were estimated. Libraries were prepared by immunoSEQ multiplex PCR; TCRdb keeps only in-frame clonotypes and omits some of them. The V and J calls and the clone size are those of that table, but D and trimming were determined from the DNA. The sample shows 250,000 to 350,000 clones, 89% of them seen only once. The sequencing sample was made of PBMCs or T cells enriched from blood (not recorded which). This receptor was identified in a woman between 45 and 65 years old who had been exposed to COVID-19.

The CDR3 reads CASRGRRTEAFF. The DNA of the CDR3 is TGTGCCAGCAGGGGGCGACGGACTGAAGCTTTCTTT. This chain connects TRBV6-5 to TRBJ1-1; a possible D gene is TRBD1 (5 bases). The CDR3 consists of 12 residues. Trimming removed 6 bases at V and 5 bases at J, with 10 bases between. Germline V gene data show CDR1 as MNHEY and CDR2 as SVGAGI.